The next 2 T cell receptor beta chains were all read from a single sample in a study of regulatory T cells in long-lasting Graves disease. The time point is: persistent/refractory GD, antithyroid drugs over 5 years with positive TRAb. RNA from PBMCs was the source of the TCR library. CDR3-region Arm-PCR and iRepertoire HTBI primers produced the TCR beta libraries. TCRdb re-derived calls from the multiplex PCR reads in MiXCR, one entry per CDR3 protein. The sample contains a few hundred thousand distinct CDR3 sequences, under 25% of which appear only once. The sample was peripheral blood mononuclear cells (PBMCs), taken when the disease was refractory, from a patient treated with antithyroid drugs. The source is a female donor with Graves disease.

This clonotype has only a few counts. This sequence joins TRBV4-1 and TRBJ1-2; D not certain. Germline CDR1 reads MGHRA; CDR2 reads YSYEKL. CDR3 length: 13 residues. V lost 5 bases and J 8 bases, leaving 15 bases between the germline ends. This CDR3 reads CASSDWYDGGYTF. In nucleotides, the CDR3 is TGCGCCAGCAGCGATTGGTACGACGGGGGCTACACCTTC.

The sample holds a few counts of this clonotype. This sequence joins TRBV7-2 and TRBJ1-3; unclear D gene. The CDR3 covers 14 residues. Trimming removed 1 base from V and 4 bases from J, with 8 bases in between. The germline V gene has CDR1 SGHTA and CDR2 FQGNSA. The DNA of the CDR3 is TGTGCCAGCAGCTTAGGGGGAGGGGGAAACACCATATATTTT. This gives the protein CASSLGGGGNTIYF.